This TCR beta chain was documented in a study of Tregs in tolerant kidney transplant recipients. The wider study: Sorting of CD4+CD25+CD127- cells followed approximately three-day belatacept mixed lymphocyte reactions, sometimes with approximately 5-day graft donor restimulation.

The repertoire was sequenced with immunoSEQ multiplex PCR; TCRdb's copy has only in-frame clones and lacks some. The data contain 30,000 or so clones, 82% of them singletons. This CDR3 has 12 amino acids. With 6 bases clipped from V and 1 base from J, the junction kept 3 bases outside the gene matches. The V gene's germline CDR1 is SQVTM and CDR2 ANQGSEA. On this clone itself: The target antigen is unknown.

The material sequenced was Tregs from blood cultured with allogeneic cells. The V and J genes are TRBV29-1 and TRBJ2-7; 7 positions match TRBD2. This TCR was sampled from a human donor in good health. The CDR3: CSVASGSYEQYF. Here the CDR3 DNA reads TGCAGCGTGGCTAGCGGTTCCTACGAGCAGTACTTC.